Presented here are 12 T cell receptor beta chains from one specimen sequenced in a study of T cell repertoires in cytomegalovirus infection. TCRdb used MiXCR to reprocess the reads, holding one entry per CDR3 protein. The data contain about 600,000 distinct CDR3 sequences, about 24% of them singletons. The sample comprised CD8+ T cells from PBMCs. These receptors were collected from a human donor in good health (CMV status not recorded). Some clones in this sample may be carry-over from other donors' samples.

This clonotype came up a few times. The V gene is TRBV4-1, the J gene TRBJ1-6; the D gene is possibly TRBD1 (5 bases). The CDR3 runs 18 residues. V was pared by 3 bases and J by 2 bases, with 17 bases between. Germline V gene sequence: CDR1 MGHRA, CDR2 YSYEKL. The CDR3 region is CASSHPSSGVTYNSPLHF. Here the CDR3 DNA reads TGCGCCAGCAGCCATCCTTCGTCGGGGGTAACCTATAATTCACCCCTCCACTTT.

This clonotype appeared a few times. This chain joins TRBV7-9 and TRBJ1-2; weak D call: TRBD1 (6 bases). Deletions cut 6 bases from V and 3 bases from J, with 20 bases between. CDR1 and CDR2 (germline): SEHNR, FQNEAQ (reference sequence). There are 16 residues in the CDR3. CDR3 amino acids: CASSFRGGGNDYGYTF. The CDR3 DNA sequence: TGTGCCAGCAGTTTTAGGGGGGGGGGAAACGACTATGGCTACACCTTC.

The chain has TRBV10-3 and TRBJ2-2, with D unclear. Germline loops: CDR1 ENHRY, CDR2 SYGVKD. This CDR3 is 14 amino acids long. Trimming pared 2 bases from V and 3 bases from J, leaving 7 bases between. This chain's CDR3 is CAISEVPDTGELFF. In DNA form, the CDR3 reads TGTGCCATCAGTGAGGTTCCGGACACCGGGGAGCTGTTTTTT.

This clonotype has at least ten counts. The V gene is TRBV28, the J gene TRBJ1-1; possible D gene TRBD1, 6 bases. The germline CDR1 and CDR2 sequences are MDHEN and SYDVKM. This CDR3 has 17 amino acids. The V gene lost 4 bases and the J gene lost 0 bases, with 18 bases spanning the gap. CDR3 bases: TGTGCCAGCAGTTCTACACAGGGCCACACCGTGAACACTGAAGCTTTCTTT. This encodes CASSSTQGHTVNTEAFF.

This clonotype was counted a few times. The rearrangement joins TRBV29-1 to TRBJ2-3; 8 bases agree with TRBD2. V was pared by 5 bases and J by 0 bases, with 16 bases of the junction left unmatched. CDR3 length equals 18 residues. Germline lookup yields CDR1 SQVTM and CDR2 ANQGSEA. This CDR3 reads CSVLPSERTSHSTDTQYF. The CDR3, as DNA: TGCAGCGTTCTTCCCTCCGAGCGGACTAGCCATAGCACAGATACGCAGTATTTT.

This sequence joins TRBV29-1 and TRBJ2-2; 10 nucleotides match TRBD1. V trimming: 7 bases; J trimming: 5 bases; junction bases outside the gene matches: 10. Germline lookup yields CDR1 SQVTM and CDR2 ANQGSEA. The CDR3 extends over 15 amino acids. CDR3 bases: TGCAGCGCGGGAAGATGGGACAGGGGTACCGGGGAGCTGTTTTTT. As protein: CSAGRWDRGTGELFF.

CDR3 sequence (DNA): TGCAGTGCTAGAGGGCACCTTCAAGGGCTGGGCACTGAAGCTTTCTTT. Residues: CSARGHLQGLGTEAFF. The rearrangement links TRBV20-1 to TRBJ1-1; D is uncertain. Germline V gene lookup returns CDR1 DFQATT and CDR2 SNEGSKA (reference sequence). The CDR3 covers 16 residues. Trimming left V 1 base short and J 4 bases short, with 19 bases between.

V usage is TRBV2 and J usage is TRBJ1-5, with TRBD1 matching 7 bases. After removal of 6 bases from V and 1 base from J, the junction contained 18 bases not matched to a gene. The CDR3 consists of 19 residues. CDR1 and CDR2 from the germline V gene are SNHLY and FYNNEI. DNA for the CDR3: TGTGCCAGCAGCGTAGCGTCTCAGGGGGAGAGCTGGAGCAATCAGCCCCAGCATTTT. Translation gives CASSVASQGESWSNQPQHF.

Comments on this clonotype: The junction departs from the called germline gene at one end, perhaps through a read error. CDR3 bases: TGTGCCAGCAGCGAATTAACCAGGGATACGCAGTATTTT. This sequence encodes CASSELTRDTQYF. V usage is TRBV25-1 and J usage is TRBJ2-3; no definite D call. The CDR3 consists of 13 residues. Germline-derived CDR1 and CDR2 are MGHDK and SYGVNS.

This clonotype was counted a few times. The chain uses TRBV19 and TRBJ2-1, with TRBD2 matching 8 bases. Germline values: CDR1 LNHDA, CDR2 SQIVND (reference sequence). This CDR3 is built from 15 residues. The CDR3 sequence is CATRKRGLEGDEQFF. The CDR3 DNA follows: TGTGCAACGCGGAAGCGGGGGTTGGAGGGAGATGAGCAGTTCTTC.

This clonotype was counted only a few times. One end of the junction does not line up with germline, which may come from a read error. The rearrangement joins TRBV12-3 or TRBV12-4 to TRBJ2-5; 8 bases are shared with TRBD2. The CDR3 is made up of 14 amino acids. The CDR3 sequence: CASRPVAGQGTQYF. DNA of the CDR3: TGTGCCAGCAGACCGGTAGCGGGGCAAGGGACCCAGTACTTC.

The chain's CDR3 is CASSLAPVGQSSYEQYF. CDR3 nucleotides: TGTGCCAGCAGCTTAGCCCCCGTAGGGCAGAGCTCCTACGAGCAGTACTTC. The rearrangement uses TRBV7-9 and TRBJ2-7; unclear D gene. CDR3 size: 17 residues. V was trimmed by 0 bases and J by 0 bases, leaving 15 bases between them. CDR1 and CDR2 (germline): SEHNR, FQNEAQ (reference sequence).